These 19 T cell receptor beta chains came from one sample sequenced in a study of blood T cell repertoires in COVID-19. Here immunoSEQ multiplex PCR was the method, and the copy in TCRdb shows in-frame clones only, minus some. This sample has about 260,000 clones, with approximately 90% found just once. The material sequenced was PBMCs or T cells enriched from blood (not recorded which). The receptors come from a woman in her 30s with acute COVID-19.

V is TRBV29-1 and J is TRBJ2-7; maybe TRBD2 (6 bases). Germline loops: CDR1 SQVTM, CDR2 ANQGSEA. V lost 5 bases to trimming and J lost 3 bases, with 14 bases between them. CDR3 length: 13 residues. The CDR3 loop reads CSVRASDGYEQYF. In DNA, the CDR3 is TGCAGCGTTCGGGCTAGCGACGGCTACGAGCAGTACTTC.

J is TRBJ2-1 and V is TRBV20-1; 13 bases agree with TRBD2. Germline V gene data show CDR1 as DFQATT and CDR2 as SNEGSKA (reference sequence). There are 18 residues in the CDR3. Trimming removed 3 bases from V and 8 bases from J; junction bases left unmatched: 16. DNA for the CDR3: TGCAGTGCTAGTCTGGGGACTAGCGGGAAACCCTATCGGGATGAGCAGTTCTTC. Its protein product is CSASLGTSGKPYRDEQFF.

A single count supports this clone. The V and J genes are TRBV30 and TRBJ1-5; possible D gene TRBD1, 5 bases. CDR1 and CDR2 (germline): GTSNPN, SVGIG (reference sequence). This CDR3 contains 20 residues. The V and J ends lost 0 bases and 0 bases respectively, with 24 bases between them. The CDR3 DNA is TGTGCCTGGAGTGTATCGGAATTTGGGCCGTGGGGCTATAGCAATCAGCCCCAGCATTTT. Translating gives CAWSVSEFGPWGYSNQPQHF.

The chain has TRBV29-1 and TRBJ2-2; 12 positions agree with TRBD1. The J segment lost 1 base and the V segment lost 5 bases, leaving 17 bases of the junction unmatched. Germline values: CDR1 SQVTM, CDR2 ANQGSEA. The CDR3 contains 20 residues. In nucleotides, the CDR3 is TGCAGCGTTTGGGTCATTCGGGACAGGGGGCATGCTCGGAACACCGGGGAGCTGTTTTTT. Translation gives CSVWVIRDRGHARNTGELFF.

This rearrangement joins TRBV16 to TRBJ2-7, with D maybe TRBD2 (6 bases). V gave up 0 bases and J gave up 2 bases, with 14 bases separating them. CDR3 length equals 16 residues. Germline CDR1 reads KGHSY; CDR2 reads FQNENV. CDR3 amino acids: CASSQSSGLAAYEQYF. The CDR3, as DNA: TGTGCCAGCAGCCAATCGTCGGGACTGGCCGCCTACGAGCAGTACTTC.

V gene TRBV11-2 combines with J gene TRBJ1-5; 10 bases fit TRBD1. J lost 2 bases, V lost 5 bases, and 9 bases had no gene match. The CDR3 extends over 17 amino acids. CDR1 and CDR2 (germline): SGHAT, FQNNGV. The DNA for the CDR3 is TGTGCCAGCAGCAGGACAGGGGGGGTACAGGGCAATCAGCCCCAGCATTTT. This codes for CASSRTGGVQGNQPQHF.

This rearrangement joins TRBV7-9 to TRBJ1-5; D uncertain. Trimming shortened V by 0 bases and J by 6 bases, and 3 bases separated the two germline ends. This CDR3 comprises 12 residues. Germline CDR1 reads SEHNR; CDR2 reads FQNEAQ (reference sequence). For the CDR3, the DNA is TGTGCCAGCAGCTTAGCTCTTCAGCCCCAGCATTTT. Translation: CASSLALQPQHF.

CDR3 bases: TGTGCCAGCTCAAATCCAGGACAGCTTTTAAGGGCCAACGTCCTGACTTTC. Residues: CASSNPGQLLRANVLTF. This rearrangement joins TRBV18 to TRBJ2-6, with a possible D match to TRBD1 (6 bases). Per the germline V gene, CDR1 is KGHSH and CDR2 is LQKENI. The CDR3 has 17 residues. V was pared by 5 bases and J by 5 bases, with 19 bases between.

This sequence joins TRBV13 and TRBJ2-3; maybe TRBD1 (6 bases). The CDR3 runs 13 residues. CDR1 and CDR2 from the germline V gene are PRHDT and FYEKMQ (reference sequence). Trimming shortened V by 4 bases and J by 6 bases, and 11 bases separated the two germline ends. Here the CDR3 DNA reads TGTGCCAGCAGCTCCAGGGGTGCGGATACGCAGTATTTT. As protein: CASSSRGADTQYF.

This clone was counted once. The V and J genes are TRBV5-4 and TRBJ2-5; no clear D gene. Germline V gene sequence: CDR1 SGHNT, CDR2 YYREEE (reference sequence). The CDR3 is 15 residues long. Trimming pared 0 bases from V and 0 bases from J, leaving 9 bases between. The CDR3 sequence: CASSLAADYQETQYF. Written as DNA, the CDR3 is TGTGCCAGCAGCTTGGCCGCAGATTACCAAGAGACCCAGTACTTC.

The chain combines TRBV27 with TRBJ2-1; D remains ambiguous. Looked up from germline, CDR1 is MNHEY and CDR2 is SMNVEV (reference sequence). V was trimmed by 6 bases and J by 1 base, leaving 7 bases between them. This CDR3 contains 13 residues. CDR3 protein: CASRTGSYNEQFF. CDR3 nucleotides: TGTGCCAGCAGAACCGGGTCCTACAATGAGCAGTTCTTC.

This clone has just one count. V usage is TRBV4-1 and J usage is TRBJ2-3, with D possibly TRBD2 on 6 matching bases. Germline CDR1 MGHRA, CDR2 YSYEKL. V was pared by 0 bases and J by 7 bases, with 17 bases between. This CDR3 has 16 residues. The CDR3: CASSQEGREKVYTQYF. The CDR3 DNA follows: TGCGCCAGCAGCCAAGAGGGTCGGGAGAAGGTATATACGCAGTATTTT.

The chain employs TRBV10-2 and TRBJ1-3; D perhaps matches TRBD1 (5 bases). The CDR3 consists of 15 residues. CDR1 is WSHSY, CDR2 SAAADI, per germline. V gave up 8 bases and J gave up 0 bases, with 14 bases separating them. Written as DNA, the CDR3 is TGCGCCAGCCGGATGGGGCCTAACTCTGGAAACACCATATATTTT. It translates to CASRMGPNSGNTIYF.

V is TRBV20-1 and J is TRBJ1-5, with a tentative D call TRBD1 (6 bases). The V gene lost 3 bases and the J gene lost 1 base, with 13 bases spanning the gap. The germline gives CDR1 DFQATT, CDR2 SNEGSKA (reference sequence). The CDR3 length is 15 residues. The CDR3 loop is CSASFRGRSNQPQHF. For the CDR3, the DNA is TGCAGTGCTAGTTTCAGGGGAAGAAGCAATCAGCCCCAGCATTTT.

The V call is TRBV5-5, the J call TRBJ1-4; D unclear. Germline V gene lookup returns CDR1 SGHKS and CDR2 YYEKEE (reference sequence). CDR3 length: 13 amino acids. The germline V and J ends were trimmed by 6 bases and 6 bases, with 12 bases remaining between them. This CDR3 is CASTVFSDEKLFF. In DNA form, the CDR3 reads TGTGCCAGCACCGTGTTCAGCGATGAAAAACTGTTTTTT.

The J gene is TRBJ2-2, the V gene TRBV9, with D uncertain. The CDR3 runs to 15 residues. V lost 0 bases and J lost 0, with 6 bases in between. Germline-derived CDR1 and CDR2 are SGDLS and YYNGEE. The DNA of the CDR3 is TGTGCCAGCAGCGTAGGAGTCCCGAACACCGGGGAGCTGTTTTTT. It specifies CASSVGVPNTGELFF. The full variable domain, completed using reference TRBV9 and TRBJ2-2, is DSGVTQTPKHLITATGQRVTLRCSPRSGDLSVYWYQQSLDQGLQFLIQYYNGEERAKGNILERFSAQQFPDLHSELNLSSLELGDSALYFCASSVGVPNTGELFFGEGSRLTVL.

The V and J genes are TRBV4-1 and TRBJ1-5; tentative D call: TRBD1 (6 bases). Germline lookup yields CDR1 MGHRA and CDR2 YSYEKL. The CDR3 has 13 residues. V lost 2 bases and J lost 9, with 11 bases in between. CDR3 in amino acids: CASSQLPDRPQHF. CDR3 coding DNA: TGCGCCAGCAGCCAACTGCCGGACAGGCCCCAGCATTTT.

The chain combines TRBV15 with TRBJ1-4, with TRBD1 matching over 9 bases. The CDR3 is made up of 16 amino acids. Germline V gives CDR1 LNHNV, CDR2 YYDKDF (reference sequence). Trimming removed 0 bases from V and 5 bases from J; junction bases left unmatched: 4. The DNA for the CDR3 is TGTGCCACCAGCAGAGATGGTGGGACAGGGAATGAAAAACTGTTTTTT. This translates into CATSRDGGTGNEKLFF.

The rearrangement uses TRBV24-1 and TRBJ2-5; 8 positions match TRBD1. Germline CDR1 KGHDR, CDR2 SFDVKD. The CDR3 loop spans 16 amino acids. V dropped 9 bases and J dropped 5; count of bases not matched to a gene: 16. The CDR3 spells CATGRGQDRGLETQYF. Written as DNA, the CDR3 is TGTGCCACCGGTAGAGGCCAAGACAGGGGCTTGGAGACCCAGTACTTC.